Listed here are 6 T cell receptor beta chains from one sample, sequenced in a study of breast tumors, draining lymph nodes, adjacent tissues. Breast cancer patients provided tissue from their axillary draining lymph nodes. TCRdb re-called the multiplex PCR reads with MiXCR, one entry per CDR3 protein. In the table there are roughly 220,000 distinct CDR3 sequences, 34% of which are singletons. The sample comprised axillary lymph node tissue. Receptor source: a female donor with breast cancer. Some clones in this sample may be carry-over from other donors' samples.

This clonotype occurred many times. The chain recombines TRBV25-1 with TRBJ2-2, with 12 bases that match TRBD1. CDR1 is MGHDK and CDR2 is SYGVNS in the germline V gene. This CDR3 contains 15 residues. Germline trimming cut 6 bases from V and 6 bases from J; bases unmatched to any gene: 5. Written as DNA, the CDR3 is TGTGCCAGCAGCGGGACAGGGGGCAGGGCCGGGGAGCTGTTTTTT. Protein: CASSGTGGRAGELFF.

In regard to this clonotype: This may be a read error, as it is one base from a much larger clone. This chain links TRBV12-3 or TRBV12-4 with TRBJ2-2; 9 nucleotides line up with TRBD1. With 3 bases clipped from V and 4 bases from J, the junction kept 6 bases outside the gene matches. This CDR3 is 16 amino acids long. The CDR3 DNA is TGTGCCAGCAGTTTCGGGACAGGGATTAGCACCGGGGAGCTGTTTTTT. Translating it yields CASSFGTGISTGELFF.

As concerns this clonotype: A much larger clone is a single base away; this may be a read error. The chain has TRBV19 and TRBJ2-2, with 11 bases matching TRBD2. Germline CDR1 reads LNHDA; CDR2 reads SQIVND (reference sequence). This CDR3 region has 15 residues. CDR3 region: CASSILAGGSGELLF. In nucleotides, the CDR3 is TGTGCCAGTAGTATACTAGCGGGAGGTTCTGGGGAGCTGCTTTTT.

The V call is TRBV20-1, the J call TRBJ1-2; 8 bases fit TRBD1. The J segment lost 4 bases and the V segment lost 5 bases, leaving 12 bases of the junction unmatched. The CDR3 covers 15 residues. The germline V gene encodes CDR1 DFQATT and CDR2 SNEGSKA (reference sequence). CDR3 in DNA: TGCAGTGCTCAGGACAGGGTCAAGGGGGCCTATGGCTACACCTTC. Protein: CSAQDRVKGAYGYTF.

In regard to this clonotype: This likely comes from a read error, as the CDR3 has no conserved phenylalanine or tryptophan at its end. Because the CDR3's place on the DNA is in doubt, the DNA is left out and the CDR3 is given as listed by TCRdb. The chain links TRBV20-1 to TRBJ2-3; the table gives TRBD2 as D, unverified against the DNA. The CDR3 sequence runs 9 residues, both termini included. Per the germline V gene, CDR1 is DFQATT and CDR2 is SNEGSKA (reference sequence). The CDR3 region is CSVRGLTNY.

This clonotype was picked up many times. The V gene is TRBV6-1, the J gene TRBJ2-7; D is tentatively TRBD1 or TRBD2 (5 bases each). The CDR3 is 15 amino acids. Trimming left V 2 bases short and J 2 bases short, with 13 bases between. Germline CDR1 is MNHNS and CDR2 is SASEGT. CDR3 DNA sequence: TGTGCCAGCAGTGAATTCCGGGACGGAGCCTACGAGCAGTACTTC. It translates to CASSEFRDGAYEQYF.